These 3 T cell receptor beta chains share one sample of origin, sequenced in a study of T cells in localized non-small cell lung cancer. Method: immunoSEQ multiplex PCR; TCRdb's copy keeps in-frame clones and lacks some. The sample records tens of thousands of clones, around nine tenths being singletons. The starting material was peripheral blood, obtained before any cancer treatment. All receptors derive from a female donor older than 55 with stage I lung adenocarcinoma.

The V gene is TRBV5-1, the J gene TRBJ1-2; D may be TRBD1 (6 bases). Germline loops: CDR1 SGHRS, CDR2 YFSETQ. The CDR3 extends over 14 amino acids. V lost 0 bases, J lost 5 bases, and 11 bases lay in between. The CDR3 loop is CASSLVQGSYGYTF. As DNA, the CDR3 is TGCGCCAGCAGCTTGGTACAGGGATCTTATGGCTACACCTTC.

The chain joins TRBV7-2 to TRBJ2-7; 12 bases are shared with TRBD2. The V gene end was trimmed by 5 bases and the J gene end by 2 bases; junction bases not matched to a gene: 7. This CDR3 has 16 amino acids. Germline CDR1 reads SGHTA; CDR2 reads FQGNSA. The CDR3: CASSRGTSGRAYEQYF. The CDR3 nucleotides read TGTGCCAGCAGCCGGGGGACTAGCGGGCGGGCCTACGAGCAGTACTTC.

This chain joins TRBV5-4 and TRBJ2-3; no reliable D call. The CDR3 covers 15 residues. V shed 4 bases and J shed 3 bases, with 15 bases lying between them. Looked up from germline, CDR1 is SGHNT and CDR2 is YYREEE (reference sequence). DNA for the CDR3: TGTGCCAGCAGCCCCTGGAATGAAGCGACAGATACGCAGTATTTT. Translating it yields CASSPWNEATDTQYF.